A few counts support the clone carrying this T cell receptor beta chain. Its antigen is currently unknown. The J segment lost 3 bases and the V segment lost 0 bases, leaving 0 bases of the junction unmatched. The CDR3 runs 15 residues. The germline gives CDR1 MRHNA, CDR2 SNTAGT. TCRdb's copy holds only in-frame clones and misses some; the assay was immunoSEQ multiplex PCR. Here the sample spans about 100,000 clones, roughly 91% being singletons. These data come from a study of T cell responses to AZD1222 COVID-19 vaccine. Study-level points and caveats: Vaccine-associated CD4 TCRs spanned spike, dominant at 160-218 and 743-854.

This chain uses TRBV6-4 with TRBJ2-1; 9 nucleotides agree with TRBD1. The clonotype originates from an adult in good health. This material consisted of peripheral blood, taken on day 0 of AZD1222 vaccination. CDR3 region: CASSDSTGGYNEQFF. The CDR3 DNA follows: TGTGCCAGCAGTGACTCGACAGGGGGCTACAATGAGCAGTTCTTC.